Below, 9 T cell receptor beta chains from the same sample are listed, as sequenced in a study of T cells in Graves' hyperthyroidism and ophthalmopathy. Amplified TCR beta CDR3 regions derived from RNA transcripts. TCR CDR3 underwent first-round RT-PCR with the HTBI primer set. Via MiXCR, TCRdb re-called the multiplex PCR reads, giving one row per CDR3 protein. The table lists 500,000 to 650,000 distinct CDR3 sequences, approximately 49% of them singletons. Sequencing was performed on peripheral blood or thyroid tissue (not recorded which). The receptor set was obtained from an adult woman with Graves' disease, either hyperthyroidism or ophthalmopathy (not recorded which).

This clonotype was observed a handful of times. The chain is built from TRBV29-1 and TRBJ2-7; 8 positions agree with TRBD1. The CDR3 has 15 amino acids. Losses at the gene ends were 4 bases for V and 1 base for J; bases not matched to a gene: 9. The germline V gene has CDR1 SQVTM and CDR2 ANQGSEA. CDR3 nucleotides: TGCAGCGTTGTCCGTGGACAGGGTTATTCCTACGAGCAGTACTTC. Protein: CSVVRGQGYSYEQYF.

V gene TRBV15 combines with J gene TRBJ1-1; D possibly corresponds to TRBD1 (5 bases). The germline V and J ends were trimmed by 3 bases and 0 bases, with 11 bases remaining between them. Germline V CDR1 and CDR2: LNHNV, YYDKDF (reference sequence). The CDR3 consists of 15 residues. The CDR3: CATSRGGGMNTEAFF. The CDR3 bases are TGTGCCACCAGCAGGGGGGGTGGAATGAACACTGAAGCTTTCTTT.

This clonotype was observed a handful of times. The J gene is TRBJ2-2, the V gene TRBV12-3 or TRBV12-4; 14 bases align to TRBD2. Trimming removed 11 bases from V and 0 bases from J; junction bases left unmatched: 8. The CDR3 sequence is 17 residues long. The CDR3 region is CAWGGGLAGANTGELFF. CDR3 sequence (DNA): TGTGCCTGGGGTGGGGGACTAGCGGGGGCGAACACCGGGGAGCTGTTTTTT.

This chain connects TRBV2 to TRBJ2-5; D gene unclear. Trimming shortened V by 8 bases and J by 7 bases, and 17 bases separated the two germline ends. The length of the CDR3 is 13 residues. The germline V gene encodes CDR1 SNHLY and CDR2 FYNNEI. CDR3 amino acids: CASGWRPGGTQYF. As DNA, the CDR3 is TGTGCCAGCGGTTGGCGACCCGGTGGGACCCAGTACTTC.

At least ten counts were recorded for this clonotype. The rearrangement links TRBV6-1 to TRBJ1-2; maybe TRBD1 (6 bases). The CDR3 is made up of 13 amino acids. V was trimmed by 1 base and J by 8 bases, leaving 11 bases between them. Germline V gene sequence: CDR1 MNHNS, CDR2 SASEGT. The CDR3 is CASSEEWGHGYTF. CDR3 bases: TGTGCCAGCAGTGAAGAGTGGGGGCACGGCTACACCTTC.

The CDR3: CSAPRPSGGDHTEAFF. The CDR3 DNA follows: TGCAGCGCCCCCCGGCCGTCAGGGGGCGATCACACTGAAGCTTTCTTT. The gene calls are TRBV29-1 and TRBJ1-1; 8 bases are shared with TRBD1. V lost 7 bases, J lost 3 bases, and 16 bases stayed unmatched. This CDR3 is 16 amino acids long. CDR1 and CDR2 (germline): SQVTM, ANQGSEA.

This clonotype has at least ten counts. The rearrangement joins TRBV6-5 to TRBJ2-2; 9 nucleotides align to TRBD1. This CDR3 contains 14 residues. V was clipped by 7 bases and J by 7 bases; unmatched bases: 7. Germline lookup yields CDR1 MNHEY and CDR2 SVGAGI. In DNA, the CDR3 is TGTGCCAGCACCTTGGGACAGGGAATCGGGGAGCTGTTTTTT. The encoded protein is CASTLGQGIGELFF.

Concerning this clonotype: A much larger clonotype is one base distant, so this may be a read error. The chain uses TRBV5-1 and TRBJ2-2; a weak D match, TRBD2 (5 bases). This CDR3 has 14 amino acids. The germline CDR1 and CDR2 sequences are SGHRS and YFSETQ. V was pared by 0 bases and J by 6 bases, with 9 bases between. The CDR3 reads CASSLGEGAGELFF. The CDR3 coding sequence is TGCGCCAGCAGCTTGGGTGAGGGAGCCGGGGAGCTGTTTTTT. The full variable domain, with the rest looked up from reference TRBV5-1 and TRBJ2-2, is KAGVTQTPRYLIKTRGQQVTLSCSPISGHRSVSWYQQTPGQGLQFLFEYFSETQRNKGNFPGRFSGRQFSNSRSEMNVSTLELGDSALYLCASSLGEGAGELFFGEGSRLTVL.

This clonotype was seen many times. The rearrangement uses TRBV20-1 and TRBJ2-7; D could derive from TRBD1 or TRBD2 (5 bases each). There are 16 residues in the CDR3. Germline CDR1 DFQATT, CDR2 SNEGSKA (reference sequence). The V end was cut by 0 bases, the J end by 2 bases, with 17 bases between. The CDR3 reads CSARDPRGGPTYEQYF. The CDR3 nucleotides are TGCAGTGCTAGAGATCCGAGGGGCGGACCAACCTACGAGCAGTACTTC.